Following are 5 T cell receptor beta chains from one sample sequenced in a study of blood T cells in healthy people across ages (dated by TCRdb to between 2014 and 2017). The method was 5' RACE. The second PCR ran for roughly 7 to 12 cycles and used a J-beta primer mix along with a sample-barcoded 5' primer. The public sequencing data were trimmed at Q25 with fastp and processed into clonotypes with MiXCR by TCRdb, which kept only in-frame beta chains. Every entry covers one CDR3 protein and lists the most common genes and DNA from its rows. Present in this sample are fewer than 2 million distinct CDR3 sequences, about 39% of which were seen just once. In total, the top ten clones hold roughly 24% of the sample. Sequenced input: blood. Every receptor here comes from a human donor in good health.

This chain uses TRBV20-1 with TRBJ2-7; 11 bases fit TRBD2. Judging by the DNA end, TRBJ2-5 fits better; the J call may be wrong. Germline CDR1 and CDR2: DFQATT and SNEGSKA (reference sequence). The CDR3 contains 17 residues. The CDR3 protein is CSARVSSGGSGGETQYF. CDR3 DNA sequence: TGCAGTGCTAGAGTGTCTAGCGGGGGGTCCGGAGGGGAGACCCAGTACTTC.

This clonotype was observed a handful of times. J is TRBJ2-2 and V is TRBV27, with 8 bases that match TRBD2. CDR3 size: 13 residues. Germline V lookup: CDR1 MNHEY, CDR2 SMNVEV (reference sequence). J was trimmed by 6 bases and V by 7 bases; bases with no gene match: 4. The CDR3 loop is CASTGLAAGELFF. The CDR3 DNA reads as TGTGCCAGCACTGGACTAGCAGCCGGGGAGCTGTTTTTT.

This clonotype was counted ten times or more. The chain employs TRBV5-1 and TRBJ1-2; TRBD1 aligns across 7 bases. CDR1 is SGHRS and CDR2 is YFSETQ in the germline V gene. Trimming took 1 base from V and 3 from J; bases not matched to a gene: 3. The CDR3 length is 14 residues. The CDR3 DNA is TGCGCCAGCAGCTTGAGTGGGACAGACTATGGCTACACCTTC. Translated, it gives CASSLSGTDYGYTF.

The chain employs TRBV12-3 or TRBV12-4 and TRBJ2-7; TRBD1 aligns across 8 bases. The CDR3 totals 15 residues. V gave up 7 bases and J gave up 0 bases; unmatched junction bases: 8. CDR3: CASKTGGLSSYEQYF. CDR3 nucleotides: TGTGCCAGCAAAACAGGGGGATTGAGCTCCTACGAGCAGTACTTC.

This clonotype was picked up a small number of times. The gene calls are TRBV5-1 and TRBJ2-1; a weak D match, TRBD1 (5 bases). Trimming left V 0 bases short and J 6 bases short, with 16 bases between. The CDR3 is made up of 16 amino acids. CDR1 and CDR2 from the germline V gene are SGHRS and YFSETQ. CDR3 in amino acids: CASSLGPRVLSNEQFF. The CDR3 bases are TGCGCCAGCAGCTTGGGCCCCAGGGTTTTGAGCAATGAGCAGTTCTTC.